Sequencing of this T cell receptor beta chain was carried out in a study of T cells in localized non-small cell lung cancer. Using immunoSEQ multiplex PCR, the repertoire was profiled, and TCRdb retains in-frame clones only, with some absent. The profile covers 25,000 to 30,000 clones, with approximately 83% appearing a single time and roughly 5.5% taken by the ten largest. This receptor was identified in a man between 40 and 69 years old with stage III lung adenocarcinoma. The sample in question was peripheral blood mononuclear cells, obtained before any cancer treatment.

The DNA of the CDR3 is TGCGCCAGCAGCTCAGGGACAAGACCCGATCAGCCCCAGCATTTT. Protein sequence: CASSSGTRPDQPQHF. This chain uses TRBV5-1 with TRBJ1-5; D is possibly TRBD1 (6 bases). CDR3 size: 15 residues. The germline V gene encodes CDR1 SGHRS and CDR2 YFSETQ. V lost 3 bases and J lost 5, with 15 bases in between.